The 27 T cell receptor beta chains below were found in one sample sequenced in a study of cytomegalovirus exposure and HLA in healthy donors. The PCR was carried out with 60 Vbeta primers and 13 Jbeta primers. The table came from immunoSEQ multiplex PCR; TCRdb's copy has only in-frame clones and leaves some out. The sample includes under 200,000 clones, roughly 80% seen only once; the top ten take roughly 2%. Sequenced material: PBMCs. These receptors all come from a human donor in good health.

V gene TRBV13 combines with J gene TRBJ2-5; unclear D gene. This CDR3 comprises 12 residues. Germline lookup yields CDR1 PRHDT and CDR2 FYEKMQ (reference sequence). Trimming took 4 bases from V and 1 from J, leaving 4 bases between them. The CDR3 DNA follows: TGTGCCAGCAGCTCCGGCCAAGAGACCCAGTACTTC. This encodes CASSSGQETQYF.

This chain uses TRBV6-5 with TRBJ2-5; maybe TRBD1 (5 bases). The CDR3 sequence is 15 residues long. CDR1 is MNHEY, CDR2 SVGAGI, per germline. The V end lost 0 bases, the J end lost 5 bases, and 13 bases lay between the germline ends. The CDR3 here is CASSYSGAVEETQYF. The DNA for the CDR3 is TGTGCCAGCAGTTACTCAGGGGCCGTAGAGGAGACCCAGTACTTC.

CDR3 bases: TGTGCCACTCGCTTGGGCCACTCTGGGGCCAACGTCCTGACTTTC. This gives the protein CATRLGHSGANVLTF. The chain recombines TRBV19 with TRBJ2-6; D gene uncertain. Germline loops: CDR1 LNHDA, CDR2 SQIVND (reference sequence). This CDR3 is built from 15 residues. V was trimmed by 10 bases and J by 0 bases, leaving 13 bases between them.

V and J are TRBV10-3 and TRBJ2-3; tentatively, D is TRBD1 (5 bases). Trimming took 2 bases from V and 2 from J, leaving 20 bases between them. Germline-derived CDR1 and CDR2 are ENHRY and SYGVKD. CDR3 length: 18 residues. The DNA for the CDR3 is TGTGCCATCAGTGAGCAGGCCCCTAGGGGAAGATTCACAGATACGCAGTATTTT. Amino acids: CAISEQAPRGRFTDTQYF.

The CDR3 protein is CAISETATTNTGELFF. The CDR3 DNA reads as TGTGCCATCAGTGAGACTGCGACTACGAACACCGGGGAGCTGTTTTTT. V usage is TRBV10-3 and J usage is TRBJ2-2; tentative D call: TRBD2 (5 bases). The length of the CDR3 is 16 residues. V shed 2 bases and J shed 0 bases, with 10 bases lying between them. The germline V gene has CDR1 ENHRY and CDR2 SYGVKD.

The chain recombines TRBV15 with TRBJ2-2; weak D call: TRBD2 (6 bases). Germline CDR1 is LNHNV and CDR2 is YYDKDF (reference sequence). Trimming stripped 5 bases from V and 0 bases from J, with 10 bases between. The CDR3 runs 15 residues. The CDR3 nucleotides are TGTGCCACCAGCCTTGCGGGATCGAACACCGGGGAGCTGTTTTTT. This sequence encodes CATSLAGSNTGELFF.

V usage is TRBV6-5 and J usage is TRBJ2-5, with D possibly TRBD1 on 6 matching bases. Trimming took 2 bases from V and 2 from J, leaving 9 bases between them. CDR1 and CDR2 from the germline V gene are MNHEY and SVGAGI. The CDR3 totals 14 residues. CDR3 nucleotide sequence: TGTGCCAGCAGTTACGCCGGGACACAAGAGACCCAGTACTTC. Residues: CASSYAGTQETQYF.

The chain links TRBV12-1 to TRBJ1-5; the table's D gene call, TRBD1, was not cross checked with the DNA. TRBV12-1 is deemed a pseudogene. The length of the CDR3 is 16 residues. Written as DNA, the CDR3 is TGTGCCAGCAGCATGGACAGGGGGGCAAATGAACCGGCCCAGCATTTT. It yields the protein CASSMDRGANEPAQHF.

This clone was seen a few times. J is TRBJ2-1 and V is TRBV9; 7 nucleotides align to TRBD2. The CDR3 contains 15 residues. The germline V gene encodes CDR1 SGDLS and CDR2 YYNGEE. V lost 3 bases, J lost 2 bases, and 5 bases stayed unmatched. The CDR3 region is CASSATSATYNEQFF. CDR3 bases: TGTGCCAGCAGCGCAACTAGCGCTACCTACAATGAGCAGTTCTTC.

CDR3 amino acids: CASSGGDGELFF. Written as DNA, the CDR3 is TGTGCCAGCTCGGGAGGAGACGGGGAGCTGTTTTTT. This rearrangement joins TRBV6-5 to TRBJ2-2, with 7 bases aligning to TRBD2. V gave up 8 bases and J gave up 7 bases; unmatched junction bases: 4. Per germline, CDR1 MNHEY and CDR2 SVGAGI. The length of the CDR3 is 12 residues.

The rearrangement links TRBV6-5 to TRBJ2-1, with a tentative D call TRBD1 (6 bases). Between the trimmed V and J ends, which lost 6 bases and 7 bases, there was a span of 22 bases. CDR1 and CDR2 from the germline V gene are MNHEY and SVGAGI. The CDR3 runs to 16 residues. This chain's CDR3 is CASSYIRGRGGNEQFF. CDR3 DNA sequence: TGTGCCAGCAGCTACATCAGGGGCCGCGGTGGGAATGAGCAGTTCTTC.

This clone has more than one count but fewer than ten. The chain carries TRBV5-1 and TRBJ1-2; 8 bases align to TRBD1. The CDR3 runs to 14 residues. With V trimmed by 4 bases and J by 5 bases, 7 bases remained unmatched. From germline, CDR1 is SGHRS and CDR2 YFSETQ. The CDR3 nucleotides read TGCGCCAGCAGCCCCACCTGGACAGGGTATGGCTACACCTTC. Translated, it gives CASSPTWTGYGYTF.

The chain links TRBV19 to TRBJ1-1; D is unclear. The CDR3 contains 12 residues. The V gene's germline CDR1 is LNHDA and CDR2 SQIVND (reference sequence). V was pared by 1 base and J by 8 bases, with 8 bases between. The CDR3 DNA reads TGTGCCAGTAGTATAGGTCCGAGGGAAGCTTTCTTT. Its translation: CASSIGPREAFF.

The chain combines TRBV19 with TRBJ1-1; 7 bases line up with TRBD1. Trimming at V came to 8 bases and at J to 2 bases, leaving 11 bases not matched to a gene. Germline CDR1 LNHDA, CDR2 SQIVND (reference sequence). This CDR3 comprises 15 residues. CDR3 sequence reads: CASRPLGQENTEAFF. CDR3 nucleotides: TGTGCCAGTCGACCCTTAGGACAGGAAAACACTGAAGCTTTCTTT.

For the CDR3, the DNA is TGTGCCAGCAGCTTCGACAGGGTCGGAAACACCATATATTTT. It encodes CASSFDRVGNTIYF. This rearrangement joins TRBV7-2 to TRBJ1-3; TRBD1 aligns across 7 bases. Losses at the gene ends were 3 bases for V and 4 bases for J; bases not matched to a gene: 3. The CDR3 consists of 14 residues. Germline assignment: CDR1 SGHTA and CDR2 FQGNSA.

The genes are TRBV9 and TRBJ1-3; 10 bases are a match to TRBD1. V trimming: 4 bases; J trimming: 3 bases; junction bases outside the gene matches: 4. The germline gives CDR1 SGDLS, CDR2 YYNGEE. The CDR3 runs 15 residues. This CDR3 is CASSLDRGGGNTIYF. Here the CDR3 DNA reads TGTGCCAGCAGCTTGGACAGGGGGGGTGGAAACACCATATATTTT.

This sequence joins TRBV5-1 and TRBJ2-3; 8 bases map to TRBD2. This CDR3 region has 16 residues. J was trimmed by 5 bases and V by 0 bases; bases with no gene match: 8. Germline assignment: CDR1 SGHRS and CDR2 YFSETQ. CDR3 residues: CASSLGPGGPEDTQYF. The CDR3 coding sequence is TGCGCCAGCAGCTTGGGGCCGGGGGGGCCCGAAGATACGCAGTATTTT.

The chain has TRBV4-1 and TRBJ2-2; possibly TRBD2 for D (5 bases). CDR1 and CDR2 from the germline V gene are MGHRA and YSYEKL. V dropped 5 bases and J dropped 6 bases, with 7 bases sitting between them. The length of the CDR3 is 12 residues. This chain's CDR3 is CASSSGAGELFF. DNA of the CDR3: TGCGCCAGCAGCTCCGGGGCCGGGGAGCTGTTTTTT.

In its sample, this clone was seen once. The chain carries TRBV9 and TRBJ2-2; 7 nucleotides align to TRBD2. Germline loops: CDR1 SGDLS, CDR2 YYNGEE. The V and J ends lost 0 bases and 4 bases, in that order; junction bases with no gene match: 3. The CDR3 runs 15 residues. As DNA, the CDR3 is TGTGCCAGCAGCGTAGCCGGGGAGGGCACCGGGGAGCTGTTTTTT. Encoded protein: CASSVAGEGTGELFF.

The chain has TRBV5-5 and TRBJ2-3; no clear D gene. Germline loops: CDR1 SGHKS, CDR2 YYEKEE (reference sequence). The ends were cut back, 3 bases at V and 6 bases at J, with 8 bases in the middle. This CDR3 region has 12 residues. CDR3: CASSWLEDTQYF. For the CDR3, the DNA is TGTGCCAGCAGCTGGTTGGAGGATACGCAGTATTTT.

CDR3 loop: CASSQDTTTANYGYTF. CDR3 bases: TGCGCCAGCAGCCAAGATACTACAACCGCTAACTATGGCTACACCTTC. The chain recombines TRBV4-3 with TRBJ1-2, with D hard to call. CDR1 and CDR2 from the germline V gene are LGHNA and YSLEER. Between the trimmed V and J ends, which lost 0 bases and 0 bases, there was a span of 11 bases. The CDR3 covers 16 residues.

The CDR3 sequence: CATTGTSGEQYF. The CDR3 nucleotides read TGTGCCACCACTGGGACTAGCGGCGAGCAGTACTTC. The chain couples TRBV6-5 to TRBJ2-7; 11 positions match TRBD2. V shed 10 bases, J shed 6 bases, and the junction held 5 bases outside the gene matches. The CDR3 has 12 residues. Germline lookup yields CDR1 MNHEY and CDR2 SVGAGI.

The chain combines TRBV7-9 with TRBJ2-5; D uncertain. V shed 1 base and J shed 1 base, with 10 bases lying between them. The germline V gene has CDR1 SEHNR and CDR2 FQNEAQ (reference sequence). The CDR3 consists of 15 residues. DNA of the CDR3: TGTGCCAGCAGCTTAGATGTCGGGTTCCAAGAGACCCAGTACTTC. Translated: CASSLDVGFQETQYF.

The chain has TRBV6-5 and TRBJ2-7, with D perhaps TRBD1 (6 bases). The CDR3 sequence is 14 residues long. Germline V CDR1 and CDR2: MNHEY, SVGAGI. V lost 2 bases to trimming and J lost 6 bases, with 14 bases between them. The DNA of the CDR3 is TGTGCCAGCAGTTACGGGTTCGGCAGGGGCGAGCAGTACTTC. This gives the protein CASSYGFGRGEQYF.

J is TRBJ1-3 and V is TRBV7-9; maybe TRBD1 (6 bases). Trimming removed 6 bases from V and 4 bases from J, with 16 bases in between. CDR3 length: 15 residues. Germline CDR1 SEHNR, CDR2 FQNEAQ (reference sequence). The CDR3 bases are TGTGCCAGCAGTTTTACAGGGTCCGCGGGAAACACCATATATTTT. Translating gives CASSFTGSAGNTIYF. Complete variable domain (other parts from reference TRBV7-9 and TRBJ1-3): DTGVSQNPRHKITKRGQNVTFRCDPISEHNRLYWYRQTLGQGPEFLTYFQNEAQLEKSRLLSDRFSAERPKGSFSTLEIQRTEQGDSAMYLCASSFTGSAGNTIYFGEGSWLTVV.

The chain combines TRBV4-1 with TRBJ2-3; 9 positions agree with TRBD2. CDR1 and CDR2 (germline): MGHRA, YSYEKL. The V gene end was trimmed by 0 bases and the J gene end by 4 bases; junction bases not matched to a gene: 11. This CDR3 has 18 amino acids. DNA of the CDR3: TGCGCCAGCAGCCAAGATGGCTCGGCGGGGGGGCCCCCAGATACGCAGTATTTT. It specifies CASSQDGSAGGPPDTQYF.

This clone was seen a few times. V gene TRBV28 combines with J gene TRBJ1-5; D is unclear. The germline V and J ends were trimmed by 3 bases and 0 bases, with 9 bases remaining between them. The CDR3 has 15 amino acids. In germline, CDR1 is MDHEN, CDR2 SYDVKM. Here the CDR3 reads CASSLRADSNQPQHF. The CDR3 region has the DNA TGTGCCAGCAGTTTGAGGGCAGATAGCAATCAGCCCCAGCATTTT.